The 14 T cell receptor beta chains in this list originate from one sample, sequenced in a study of blood T cell repertoires in COVID-19. Repertoires were generated with immunoSEQ multiplex PCR, while TCRdb's copy carries only in-frame clones and drops some. The sample carries hundreds of thousands of clones, over 75% recorded once. The source material was PBMCs or T cells enriched from blood (not recorded which). All receptors come from a woman aged 40 to 55 with acute COVID-19.

This clone was observed a handful of times. V is TRBV2 and J is TRBJ2-5; tentative D call: TRBD1 (5 bases). The V end was cut by 6 bases, the J end by 1 base, with 12 bases between. The germline V gene encodes CDR1 SNHLY and CDR2 FYNNEI. This CDR3 has 14 residues. DNA of the CDR3: TGTGCCAGCAGCGGTAGCACAGGCCAAGAGACCCAGTACTTC. Protein product: CASSGSTGQETQYF.

The chain couples TRBV11-3 to TRBJ2-5; D may be TRBD1 (6 bases). With 9 bases removed from V and 7 bases from J, the gap between germline ends came to 24 bases. Per germline, CDR1 SGHNT and CDR2 YENEEA. CDR3 length: 15 residues. The CDR3 sequence: CASSQDSAPSGTQYF. In DNA, the CDR3 is TGTGCCAGTTCCCAGGACAGCGCTCCTTCAGGGACCCAGTACTTC.

This clone has more than one count but fewer than ten. This chain uses TRBV6-5 with TRBJ2-7, with 10 bases lining up with TRBD1. The germline CDR1 and CDR2 sequences are MNHEY and SVGAGI. J was trimmed by 6 bases and V by 7 bases; bases with no gene match: 12. The CDR3 is 15 residues long. In DNA form, the CDR3 reads TGTGCCAGCACCGGACCCGGGACAGGGGAAATCGAGCAGTACTTC. Translation: CASTGPGTGEIEQYF.

This clone was recorded only once. This CDR3 is CASSLGSSGRAKADTQYF. In DNA, the CDR3 is TGTGCCAGCAGCTTGGGGTCTAGCGGGAGGGCCAAAGCAGATACGCAGTATTTT. This chain connects TRBV7-9 to TRBJ2-3, with TRBD2 matching 12 bases. Germline-derived CDR1 and CDR2 are SEHNR and FQNEAQ (reference sequence). This CDR3 region has 18 residues. With 3 bases clipped from V and 4 bases from J, the junction kept 11 bases outside the gene matches.

This sequence joins TRBV5-1 and TRBJ2-1; 8 bases match TRBD2. The CDR3 is made up of 16 amino acids. V shed 4 bases and J 6 bases; nucleotides not matched to a gene: 12. The germline CDR1 and CDR2 sequences are SGHRS and YFSETQ. CDR3 in amino acids: CASSPEGASGLNEQFF. CDR3 nucleotide sequence: TGCGCCAGCAGCCCGGAAGGGGCTAGCGGGCTCAATGAGCAGTTCTTC.

In this sample, this clone turned up a few times. V and J are TRBV4-2 and TRBJ1-5; 7 nucleotides match TRBD1. CDR1 and CDR2 (germline): LGHNA, YNFKEQ. The junction had 8 bases not matched to a gene; V was cut back by 3 bases and J by 0 bases. This CDR3 spans 17 amino acids. In DNA, the CDR3 is TGTGCCAGCAGCCACACAGGACAGGCGAATAGCAATCAGCCCCAGCATTTT. The encoded protein is CASSHTGQANSNQPQHF.

This rearrangement joins TRBV7-9 to TRBJ2-5; possibly TRBD2 for D (5 bases). Trimming shortened V by 3 bases and J by 4 bases, and 12 bases separated the two germline ends. Germline CDR1 SEHNR, CDR2 FQNEAQ (reference sequence). This CDR3 is built from 14 residues. The CDR3 is CASSFGLTGETQYF. The CDR3 coding sequence is TGTGCCAGCAGCTTTGGACTTACTGGAGAGACCCAGTACTTC.

This clone was seen only a few times. This chain connects TRBV15 to TRBJ2-7, with TRBD2 identical over 13 bases. In germline, CDR1 is LNHNV, CDR2 YYDKDF (reference sequence). This CDR3 is built from 14 residues. V dropped 6 bases and J dropped 2; count of bases not matched to a gene: 1. DNA of the CDR3: TGTGCCACCAGACTAGCGGGAGGGCCCTACGAGCAGTACTTC. Translation: CATRLAGGPYEQYF.

V gene TRBV4-1 combines with J gene TRBJ2-5; D remains unclear. V was cut by 1 base and J by 1 base, with 7 bases left in between. The CDR3 covers 14 residues. Germline V lookup: CDR1 MGHRA, CDR2 YSYEKL. The CDR3 coding sequence is TGCGCCAGCAGCCAAGTTTCAGTCCAAGAGACCCAGTACTTC. Amino acid sequence: CASSQVSVQETQYF.

The CDR3 sequence: CASSPQGGRLYNEQFF. The CDR3 coding sequence is TGTGCCAGCAGCCCGCAAGGGGGACGGCTCTACAATGAGCAGTTCTTC. The chain combines TRBV5-4 with TRBJ2-1; TRBD1 might be the D (6 bases). The V and J ends lost 4 bases and 3 bases respectively, with 17 bases between them. The length of the CDR3 is 16 residues. From germline, CDR1 is SGHNT and CDR2 YYREEE (reference sequence).

The chain links TRBV29-1 to TRBJ1-1, with D perhaps TRBD1 (5 bases). The germline V and J ends were trimmed by 1 base and 9 bases, with 15 bases remaining between them. Germline loops: CDR1 SQVTM, CDR2 ANQGSEA. CDR3 length: 13 residues. The DNA of the CDR3 is TGCAGCGTTGAAGGGCTCATGGTGGGGCAAGCTTTCTTT. Translated, it gives CSVEGLMVGQAFF.

CDR3 sequence: CASSLGGGYGYTF. In DNA, the CDR3 is TGTGCCAGCAGTTTAGGGGGAGGGTACGGCTACACCTTC. The chain joins TRBV12-3 or TRBV12-4 to TRBJ1-2; D is ambiguous. V was shortened by 1 base and J by 8 bases, with 11 bases between the two germline ends. CDR3 length equals 13 residues.

The chain is built from TRBV19 and TRBJ2-7; D is unresolved. Trimming removed 3 bases at V and 0 bases at J, with 6 bases between. The germline gives CDR1 LNHDA, CDR2 SQIVND (reference sequence). CDR3 length: 13 residues. DNA for the CDR3: TGTGCCAGTAGTATGTCGTACTCCTACGAGCAGTACTTC. Translation: CASSMSYSYEQYF.

J is TRBJ2-5 and V is TRBV7-9, with no clear D. Trimming left V 5 bases short and J 8 bases short, with 9 bases between. This CDR3 spans 11 amino acids. Germline CDR1 is SEHNR and CDR2 is FQNEAQ (reference sequence). Written as DNA, the CDR3 is TGTGCCAGCAGCGCGGTCCCAACCCAGTACTTC. Translating it yields CASSAVPTQYF. The full variable domain, its missing parts supplied by reference TRBV7-9 and TRBJ2-5, is DTGVSQNPRHKITKRGQNVTFRCDPISEHNRLYWYRQTLGQGPEFLTYFQNEAQLEKSRLLSDRFSAERPKGSFSTLEIQRTEQGDSAMYLCASSAVPTQYFGPGTRLLVL.